There are many counts of the clone carrying this T cell receptor (beta chain). CDR3 length: 15 residues. Per germline, CDR1 SGDLS and CDR2 YYNGEE. Trimming removed 0 bases from V and 3 bases from J, with 12 bases in between. Amplification of TCR beta CDR3 regions used RNA as the template. When the TCR CDR3 underwent first-round RT-PCR, the HTBI primer set was used. TCRdb re-called the multiplex PCR reads through MiXCR, storing one row per CDR3 protein. Here the sample spans over 450,000 distinct CDR3 sequences, approximately 17% being singletons. The record originates from a study of T cells in Graves' hyperthyroidism and ophthalmopathy.

Material for sequencing was blood. The chain joins TRBV9 to TRBJ1-1, with unresolved D. This receptor was taken from a woman aged 18-29 years with Graves' ophthalmopathy. The CDR3 reads CASSVGPIGDTEAFF. In DNA, the CDR3 is TGTGCCAGCAGCGTAGGACCCATTGGGGACACTGAAGCTTTCTTT.